This T cell receptor (beta chain) comes out of a study of T cells in Graves' hyperthyroidism and ophthalmopathy. Whole-study results and caveats: Peripheral blood also featured most of the thyroid clonotypes expanded above 0.001.

The CDR3 runs 11 residues. With V trimmed by 5 bases and J by 10 bases, 4 bases remained unmatched. Per the germline V gene, CDR1 is SEHNR and CDR2 is FQNEAQ (reference sequence). For this clonotype: As yet, its antigen is unknown.

Amplified TCR beta CDR3 regions came from RNA transcripts. Primed by the HTBI set, a first-round RT-PCR was run on the TCR CDR3. TCRdb passed the multiplex PCR reads through MiXCR, listing each CDR3 protein once. The data hold about 99,000 distinct CDR3 sequences, with about 50% observed a single time. In patients aged 18 to 65, hyperthyroidism was newly diagnosed, with duration under 2 months. The receptor was derived from a man aged 35-49 years with Graves' hyperthyroidism. Specimen: blood. This chain uses TRBV7-9 with TRBJ1-1, with TRBD1 identical over 7 bases. CDR3 in amino acids: CASSPGQPAFF. The CDR3 DNA reads as TGTGCCAGCAGCCCGGGACAGCCAGCTTTCTTT.